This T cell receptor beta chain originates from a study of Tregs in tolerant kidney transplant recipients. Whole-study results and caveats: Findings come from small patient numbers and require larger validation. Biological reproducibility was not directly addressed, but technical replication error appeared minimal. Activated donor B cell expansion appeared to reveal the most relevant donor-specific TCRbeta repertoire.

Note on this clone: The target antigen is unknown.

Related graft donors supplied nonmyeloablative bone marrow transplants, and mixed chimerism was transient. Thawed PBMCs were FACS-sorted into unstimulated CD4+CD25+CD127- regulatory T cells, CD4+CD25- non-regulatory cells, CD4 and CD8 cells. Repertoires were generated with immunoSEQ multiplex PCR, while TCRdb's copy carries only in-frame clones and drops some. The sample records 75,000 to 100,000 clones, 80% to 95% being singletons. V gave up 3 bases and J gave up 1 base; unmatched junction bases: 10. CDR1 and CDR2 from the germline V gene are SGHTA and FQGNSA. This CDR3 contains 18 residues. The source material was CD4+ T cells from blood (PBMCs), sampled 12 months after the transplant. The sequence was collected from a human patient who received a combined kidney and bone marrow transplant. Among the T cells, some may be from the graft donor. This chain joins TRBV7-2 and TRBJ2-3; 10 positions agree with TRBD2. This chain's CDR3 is CASSFSSGGPRRTDTQYF. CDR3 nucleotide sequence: TGTGCCAGCAGCTTTAGTAGCGGGGGGCCGCGGCGCACAGATACGCAGTATTTT.